Following are 11 T cell receptor beta chains from one sample sequenced in a study of CD8+ T cells in alopecia areata (dated by TCRdb to 2017 to 2018). Libraries were made using the immunoSEQ multiplex PCR assay. RNA was extracted from all samples and reverse transcribed into cDNA as template for TCR sequencing. Not all clones reach the TCRdb copy of this immuneACCESS table, which keeps in-frame sequences only. Checked studies attribute under half of the gap to unresolved V genes and leave the rest unexplained. This sample gives around 200,000 clones in total; over 60% of them show up just once. 4% to 5% of the sample comes from the top ten. This specimen's time point label, interpreted: four to five weeks on oral tofacitinib. The label giving this sample's treatment or condition can be read as: oral pan-JAK inhibitor, 5-10 mg twice daily. The sequences come from CD4+ T cells sorted from blood, collected at week 4, from a patient treated with tofacitinib. The receptors originated from a human donor with alopecia areata.

This chain joins TRBV5-6 and TRBJ2-7; unclear D gene. The length of the CDR3 is 14 residues. In germline, CDR1 is SGHDT, CDR2 YYEEEE. V shed 0 bases and J shed 3 bases, with 10 bases lying between them. CDR3 loop: CASSLGSFFYEQYF. Written as DNA, the CDR3 is TGTGCCAGCAGCTTGGGCAGCTTCTTCTACGAGCAGTACTTC.

In this sample, this clone turned up once. For the CDR3, the DNA is TGTGCCAGCTCACAGGGACAGTCACAAGAGACCCAGTACTTC. It translates to CASSQGQSQETQYF. The chain couples TRBV18 to TRBJ2-5; 7 bases match TRBD1. The CDR3 has 14 residues. V gave up 4 bases and J gave up 2 bases; unmatched junction bases: 4. Germline V gives CDR1 KGHSH, CDR2 LQKENI.

V is TRBV6-5 and J is TRBJ2-3, with 7 bases that match TRBD1. Trimming cost V 2 bases and J 5 bases; bases outside gene matches: 7. Per germline, CDR1 MNHEY and CDR2 SVGAGI. This CDR3 has 15 amino acids. CDR3 amino acids: CASSYGTGVGDTQYF. The CDR3 DNA reads as TGTGCCAGCAGTTACGGTACAGGGGTGGGAGATACGCAGTATTTT.

The chain uses TRBV30 and TRBJ2-3; D is unresolved. V lost 2 bases and J 1 base, leaving 13 bases between the germline ends. Germline V gene lookup returns CDR1 GTSNPN and CDR2 SVGIG (reference sequence). The CDR3 covers 15 residues. CDR3 sequence reads: CAWSPILNRTDTQYF. CDR3 nucleotide sequence: TGTGCCTGGAGTCCAATCTTGAACCGCACAGATACGCAGTATTTT.

The gene calls are TRBV11-1 and TRBJ2-1; D is undetermined. Trimming took off 5 bases at V and 8 bases at J, with 13 bases between the two ends. This CDR3 region has 13 residues. The germline V gene encodes CDR1 SGHAT and CDR2 FQDESV (reference sequence). The CDR3 nucleotides are TGTGCCAGCAGCGTCAGGTTGGCGGATGAGCAGTTCTTC. This gives the protein CASSVRLADEQFF.

The chain recombines TRBV29-1 with TRBJ2-5; the D is unclear. Per the germline V gene, CDR1 is SQVTM and CDR2 is ANQGSEA. The CDR3 contains 10 residues. V lost 7 bases, J lost 1 base, and 4 bases lay in between. The CDR3 DNA reads as TGCAGCGCCGCCCAAGAGACCCAGTACTTC. Encoded protein: CSAAQETQYF.

This sequence joins TRBV10-3 and TRBJ2-4; D not certain. The V gene lost 2 bases and the J gene lost 1 base, with 9 bases spanning the gap. The CDR3 has 15 amino acids. The germline V gene encodes CDR1 ENHRY and CDR2 SYGVKD. In DNA form, the CDR3 reads TGTGCCATCAGTGAGGGACCATCGGCCAAAAACATTCAGTACTTC. Protein product: CAISEGPSAKNIQYF.

This clone was recorded only once. The chain links TRBV30 to TRBJ2-2, with 7 nucleotides matching TRBD1. Germline V gene lookup returns CDR1 GTSNPN and CDR2 SVGIG (reference sequence). The CDR3 totals 14 residues. Trimming removed 7 bases from V and 5 bases from J; junction bases left unmatched: 10. CDR3 sequence (DNA): TGTGCCTTTAAAGAGGGGGCATTGACCGGGGAGCTGTTTTTT. Translating it yields CAFKEGALTGELFF. The full variable domain, rest sourced from reference TRBV30 and TRBJ2-2, is SQTIHQWPATLVQPVGSPLSLECTVEGTSNPNLYWYRQAAGRGLQLLFYSVGIGQISSEVPQNLSASRPQDRQFILSSKKLLLSDSGFYLCAFKEGALTGELFFGEGSRLTVL.

This clone was seen a handful of times. The chain employs TRBV7-9 and TRBJ2-7; 11 bases align to TRBD1. The germline gives CDR1 SEHNR, CDR2 FQNEAQ (reference sequence). V lost 3 bases, J lost 3 bases, and 7 bases stayed unmatched. This CDR3 is 16 amino acids long. CDR3 loop: CASSFFGTGGFYEQYF. The DNA for the CDR3 is TGTGCCAGCAGCTTTTTCGGGACAGGGGGGTTCTACGAGCAGTACTTC. The complete variable domain, with remaining parts taken from reference TRBV7-9 and TRBJ2-7, reads DTGVSQNPRHKITKRGQNVTFRCDPISEHNRLYWYRQTLGQGPEFLTYFQNEAQLEKSRLLSDRFSAERPKGSFSTLEIQRTEQGDSAMYLCASSFFGTGGFYEQYFGPGTRLTVT.

The gene calls are TRBV5-4 and TRBJ1-6; D remains unclear. Germline V lookup: CDR1 SGHNT, CDR2 YYREEE (reference sequence). V lost 6 bases, J lost 7 bases, and 8 bases lay in between. This CDR3 is 12 amino acids long. CDR3 sequence reads: CASNGLNSPLHF. For the CDR3, the DNA is TGTGCCAGCAACGGGCTAAATTCACCCCTCCACTTT.

The rearrangement joins TRBV15 to TRBJ2-3, with D perhaps TRBD2 (5 bases). V was trimmed by 5 bases and J by 3 bases, leaving 18 bases between them. CDR3 length equals 16 residues. Germline CDR1 is LNHNV and CDR2 is YYDKDF (reference sequence). The CDR3 bases are TGTGCCACCAGCTTATCGACCGGGATTGGGACAGATACGCAGTATTTT. Its protein product is CATSLSTGIGTDTQYF.